This T cell receptor beta chain was sequenced for a study of tumor T cells in aggressive B-cell lymphoma. The data were produced by immunoSEQ multiplex PCR, yet TCRdb's version contains in-frame clones alone and is incomplete. The data show approximately 12,000 clones, with 89% seen just once and roughly 2.4% held by the top ten. CDR1 and CDR2 from the germline V gene are LNHDA and SQIVND (reference sequence). V lost 5 bases, J lost 1 base, and 11 bases lay in between. The CDR3 covers 15 residues. Sample: tumor tissue. This chain uses TRBV19 with TRBJ2-2; D may be TRBD1 (7 bases). The TCR comes from an adult with diffuse large B cell lymphoma. CDR3 DNA sequence: TGTGCCAGTAGTTACAGGGGAGGGAACACCGGGGAGCTGTTTTTT. Protein: CASSYRGGNTGELFF.